This entry is about one T cell receptor (beta chain). Germline CDR1 reads SGHAT; CDR2 reads FQNNGV. Trimming took off 11 bases at V and 2 bases at J, with 12 bases between the two ends. The CDR3 length is 12 residues. The record originates from a study of blood T cell repertoires in COVID-19. Original processing methods: From reference gene primer amplification, estimates of nucleated cell counts were derived. Libraries were prepared by immunoSEQ multiplex PCR; TCRdb keeps only in-frame clonotypes and omits some of them. V and J calls and clone size are given by that table; D and trimming were obtained from the DNA. The sample records 180,000 or so clones, about nine tenths being singletons.

The rearrangement uses TRBV11-2 and TRBJ2-5; D remains unclear. The source material was peripheral blood. This clonotype was obtained from a man between 70 and 80 years old with acute or convalescent COVID-19. CDR3 bases: TGTGCCTGTAAGCGCGATCAAGAGACCCAGTACTTC. The encoded protein is CACKRDQETQYF.